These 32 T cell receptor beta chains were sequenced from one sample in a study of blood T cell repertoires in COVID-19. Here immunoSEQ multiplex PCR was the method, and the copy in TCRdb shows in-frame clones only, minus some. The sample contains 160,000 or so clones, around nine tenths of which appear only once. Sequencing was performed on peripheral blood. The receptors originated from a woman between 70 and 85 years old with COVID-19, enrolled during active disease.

CDR3 protein: CASSIPGFSTEAFF. CDR3 coding DNA: TGTGCCAGTAGTATCCCAGGGTTCAGCACTGAAGCTTTCTTT. J is TRBJ1-1 and V is TRBV19; maybe TRBD1 (5 bases). This CDR3 region has 14 residues. The ends were cut back, 3 bases at V and 4 bases at J, with 12 bases in the middle. Germline CDR1 is LNHDA and CDR2 is SQIVND (reference sequence).

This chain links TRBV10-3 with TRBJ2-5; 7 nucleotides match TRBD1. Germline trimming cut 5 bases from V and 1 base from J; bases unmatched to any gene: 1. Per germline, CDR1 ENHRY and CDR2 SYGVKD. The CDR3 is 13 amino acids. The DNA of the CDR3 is TGTGCCATCAGTCGGGACAGCCAAGAGACCCAGTACTTC. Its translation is CAISRDSQETQYF.

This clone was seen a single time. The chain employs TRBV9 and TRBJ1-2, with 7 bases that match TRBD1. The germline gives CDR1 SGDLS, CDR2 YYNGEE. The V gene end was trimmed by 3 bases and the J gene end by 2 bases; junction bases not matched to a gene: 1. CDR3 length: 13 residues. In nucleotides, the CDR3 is TGTGCCAGCAGCGCGACAGGGAACTATGGCTACACCTTC. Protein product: CASSATGNYGYTF.

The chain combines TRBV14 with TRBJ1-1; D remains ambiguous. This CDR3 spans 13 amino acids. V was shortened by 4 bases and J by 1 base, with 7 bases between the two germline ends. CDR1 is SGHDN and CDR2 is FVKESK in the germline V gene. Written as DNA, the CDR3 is TGTGCCAGCAGCCTATTGAGGAACACTGAAGCTTTCTTT. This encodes CASSLLRNTEAFF.

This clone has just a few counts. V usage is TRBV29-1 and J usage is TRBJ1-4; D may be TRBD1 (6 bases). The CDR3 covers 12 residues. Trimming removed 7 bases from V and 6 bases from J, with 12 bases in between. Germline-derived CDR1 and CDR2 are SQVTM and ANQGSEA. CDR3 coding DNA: TGCAGCGGGTCACAGGGCGATGAAAAACTGTTTTTT. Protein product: CSGSQGDEKLFF.

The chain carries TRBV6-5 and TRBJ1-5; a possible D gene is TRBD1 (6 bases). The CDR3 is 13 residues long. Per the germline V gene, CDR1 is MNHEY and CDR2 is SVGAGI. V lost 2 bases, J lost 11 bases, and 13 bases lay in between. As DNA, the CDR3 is TGTGCCAGCAGTTACCGGGGGGCCGTGTCCCAGCATTTT. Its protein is CASSYRGAVSQHF.

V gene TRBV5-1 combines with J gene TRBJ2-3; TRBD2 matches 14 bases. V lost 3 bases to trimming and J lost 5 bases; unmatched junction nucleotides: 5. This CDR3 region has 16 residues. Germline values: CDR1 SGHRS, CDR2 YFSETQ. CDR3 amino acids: CASSYGTSGGQDTQYF. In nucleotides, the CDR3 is TGCGCCAGCAGCTACGGGACTAGCGGGGGTCAAGATACGCAGTATTTT. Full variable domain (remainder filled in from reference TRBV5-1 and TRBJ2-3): KAGVTQTPRYLIKTRGQQVTLSCSPISGHRSVSWYQQTPGQGLQFLFEYFSETQRNKGNFPGRFSGRQFSNSRSEMNVSTLELGDSALYLCASSYGTSGGQDTQYFGPGTRLTVL.

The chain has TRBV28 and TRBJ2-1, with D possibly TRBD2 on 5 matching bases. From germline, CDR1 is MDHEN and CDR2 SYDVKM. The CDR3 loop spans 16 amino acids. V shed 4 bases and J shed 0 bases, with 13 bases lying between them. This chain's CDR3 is CASSSPPDFSYNEQFF. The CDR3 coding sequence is TGTGCCAGCAGTTCTCCCCCGGACTTCTCCTACAATGAGCAGTTCTTC.

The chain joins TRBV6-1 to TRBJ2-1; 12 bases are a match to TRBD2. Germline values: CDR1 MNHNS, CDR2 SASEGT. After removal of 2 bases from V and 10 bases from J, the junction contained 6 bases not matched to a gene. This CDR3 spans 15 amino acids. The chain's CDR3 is CASSELAGGRGEQFF. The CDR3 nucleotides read TGTGCCAGCAGTGAACTAGCGGGGGGGCGAGGGGAGCAGTTCTTC.

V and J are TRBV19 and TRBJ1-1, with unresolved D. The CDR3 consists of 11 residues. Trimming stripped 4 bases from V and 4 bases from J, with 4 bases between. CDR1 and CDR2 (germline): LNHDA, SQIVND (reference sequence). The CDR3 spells CASSTGTEAFF. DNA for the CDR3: TGTGCCAGTAGTACCGGCACTGAAGCTTTCTTT.

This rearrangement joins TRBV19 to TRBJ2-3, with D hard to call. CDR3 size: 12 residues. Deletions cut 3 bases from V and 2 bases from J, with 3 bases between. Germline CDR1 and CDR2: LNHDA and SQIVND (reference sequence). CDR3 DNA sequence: TGTGCCAGTAGTATGGCCACAGATACGCAGTATTTT. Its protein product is CASSMATDTQYF. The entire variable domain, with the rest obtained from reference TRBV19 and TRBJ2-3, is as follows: DGGITQSPKYLFRKEGQNVTLSCEQNLNHDAMYWYRQDPGQGLRLIYYSQIVNDFQKGDIAEGYSVSREKKESFPLTVTSAQKNPTAFYLCASSMATDTQYFGPGTRLTVL.

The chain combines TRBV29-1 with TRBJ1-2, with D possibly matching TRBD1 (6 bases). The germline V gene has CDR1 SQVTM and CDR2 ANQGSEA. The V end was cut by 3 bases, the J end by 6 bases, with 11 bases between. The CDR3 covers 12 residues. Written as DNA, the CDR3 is TGCAGCGTTGACACTCAGGGGAATGGCTACACCTTC. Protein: CSVDTQGNGYTF. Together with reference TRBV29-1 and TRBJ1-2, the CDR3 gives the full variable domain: SAVISQKPSRDICQRGTSLTIQCQVDSQVTMMFWYRQQPGQSLTLIATANQGSEATYESGFVIDKFPISRPNLTFSTLTVSNMSPEDSSIYLCSVDTQGNGYTFGSGTRLTVV.

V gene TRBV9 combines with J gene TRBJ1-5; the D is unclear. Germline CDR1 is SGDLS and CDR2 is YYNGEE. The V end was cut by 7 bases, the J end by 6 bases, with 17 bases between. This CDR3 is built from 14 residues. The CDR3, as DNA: TGTGCCAGCCCCCTTGGGGAGGGCGGTCAGCCCCAGCATTTT. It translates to CASPLGEGGQPQHF.

The CDR3 region has the DNA TGTGCCAGCAAGAAGGACTCACCCTACGAGCAGTACTTC. Translating gives CASKKDSPYEQYF. The chain carries TRBV2 and TRBJ2-7; D perhaps matches TRBD2 (5 bases). There are 13 residues in the CDR3. Trimming took off 7 bases at V and 2 bases at J, with 12 bases between the two ends. Germline V gene sequence: CDR1 SNHLY, CDR2 FYNNEI.

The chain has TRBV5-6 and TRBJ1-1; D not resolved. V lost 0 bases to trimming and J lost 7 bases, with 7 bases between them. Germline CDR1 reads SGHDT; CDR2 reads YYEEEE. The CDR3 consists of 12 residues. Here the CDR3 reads CASSLVGVEAFF. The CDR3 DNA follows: TGTGCCAGCAGCTTGGTGGGAGTTGAAGCTTTCTTT.

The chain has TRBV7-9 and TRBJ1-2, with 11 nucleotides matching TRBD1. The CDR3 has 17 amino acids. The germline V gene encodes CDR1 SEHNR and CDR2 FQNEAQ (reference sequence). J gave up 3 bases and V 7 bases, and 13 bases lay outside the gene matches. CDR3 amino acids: CASTRTPGTGGDYGYTF. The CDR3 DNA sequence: TGTGCCAGCACCCGAACCCCCGGGACAGGGGGTGACTATGGCTACACCTTC.

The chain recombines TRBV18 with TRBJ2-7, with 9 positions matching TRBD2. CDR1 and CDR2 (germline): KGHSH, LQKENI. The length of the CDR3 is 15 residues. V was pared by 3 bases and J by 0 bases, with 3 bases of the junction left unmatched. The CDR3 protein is CASSPSGGHSYEQYF. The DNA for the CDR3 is TGTGCCAGCTCACCTAGCGGGGGCCACTCCTACGAGCAGTACTTC.

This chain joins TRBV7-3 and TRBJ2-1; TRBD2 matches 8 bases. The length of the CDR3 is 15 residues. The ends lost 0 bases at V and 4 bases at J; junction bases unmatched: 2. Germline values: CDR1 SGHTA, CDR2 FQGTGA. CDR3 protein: CASSLTRGGYNEQFF. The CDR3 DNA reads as TGTGCCAGCAGCTTAACCCGCGGGGGGTACAATGAGCAGTTCTTC.

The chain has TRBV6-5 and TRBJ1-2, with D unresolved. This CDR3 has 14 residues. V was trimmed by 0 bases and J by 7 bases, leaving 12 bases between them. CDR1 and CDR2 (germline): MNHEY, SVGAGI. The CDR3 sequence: CASSYSTTGGGYTF. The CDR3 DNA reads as TGTGCCAGCAGTTACTCGACCACGGGAGGTGGCTACACCTTC.

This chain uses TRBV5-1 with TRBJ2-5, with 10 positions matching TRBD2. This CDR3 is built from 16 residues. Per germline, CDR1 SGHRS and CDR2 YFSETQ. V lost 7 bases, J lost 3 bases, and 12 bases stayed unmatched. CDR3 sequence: CASSQGSSGGKETQYF. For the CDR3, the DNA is TGCGCCAGCTCCCAGGGGTCTAGCGGGGGTAAAGAGACCCAGTACTTC.

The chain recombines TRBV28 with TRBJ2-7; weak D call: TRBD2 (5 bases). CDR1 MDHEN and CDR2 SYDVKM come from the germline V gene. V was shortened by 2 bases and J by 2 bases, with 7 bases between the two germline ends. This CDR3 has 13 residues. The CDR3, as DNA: TGTGCCAGCAGTTTACCGGGGACCTACGAGCAGTACTTC. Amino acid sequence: CASSLPGTYEQYF.

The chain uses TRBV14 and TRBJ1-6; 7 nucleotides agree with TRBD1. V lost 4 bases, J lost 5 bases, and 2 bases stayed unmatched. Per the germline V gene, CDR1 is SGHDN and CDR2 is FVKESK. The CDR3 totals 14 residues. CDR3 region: CASSPQGNNSPLHF. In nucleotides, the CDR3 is TGTGCCAGCAGCCCACAGGGGAATAATTCACCCCTCCACTTT.

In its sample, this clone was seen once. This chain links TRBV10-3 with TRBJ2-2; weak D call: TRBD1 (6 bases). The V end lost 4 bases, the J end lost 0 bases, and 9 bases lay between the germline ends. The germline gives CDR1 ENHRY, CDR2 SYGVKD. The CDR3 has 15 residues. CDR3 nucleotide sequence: TGTGCCATCAGTGGGGACACCTCGAACACCGGGGAGCTGTTTTTT. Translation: CAISGDTSNTGELFF.

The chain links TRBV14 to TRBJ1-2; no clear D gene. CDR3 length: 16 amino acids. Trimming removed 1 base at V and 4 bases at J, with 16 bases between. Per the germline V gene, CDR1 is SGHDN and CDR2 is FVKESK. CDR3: CASSQAVVRDRYGYTF. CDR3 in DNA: TGTGCCAGCAGCCAAGCGGTCGTAAGAGATCGCTATGGCTACACCTTC.

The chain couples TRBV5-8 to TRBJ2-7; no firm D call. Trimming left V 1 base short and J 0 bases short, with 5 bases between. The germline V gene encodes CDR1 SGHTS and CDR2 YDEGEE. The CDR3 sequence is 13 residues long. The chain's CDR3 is CASSLYSSYEQYF. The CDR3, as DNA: TGTGCCAGCAGCTTGTACAGCTCCTACGAGCAGTACTTC.

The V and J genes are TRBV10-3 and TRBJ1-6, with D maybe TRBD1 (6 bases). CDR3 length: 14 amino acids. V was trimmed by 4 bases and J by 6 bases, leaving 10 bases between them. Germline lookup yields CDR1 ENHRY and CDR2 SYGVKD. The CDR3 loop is CAISAGAPNSPLHF. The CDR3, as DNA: TGTGCCATCAGTGCAGGGGCGCCTAATTCACCCCTCCACTTT.

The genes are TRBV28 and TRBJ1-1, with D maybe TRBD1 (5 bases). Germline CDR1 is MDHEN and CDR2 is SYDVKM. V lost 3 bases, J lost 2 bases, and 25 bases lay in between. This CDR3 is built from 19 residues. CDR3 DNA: TGTGCCAGCAGTTTGGGGAAAAGAGACAGAAGGATACCCAACACTGAAGCTTTCTTT. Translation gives CASSLGKRDRRIPNTEAFF.

CDR3 DNA: TGCAGCGTTGGGACAGGGGACGAGACCCAGTACTTC. This sequence encodes CSVGTGDETQYF. V gene TRBV29-1 combines with J gene TRBJ2-5; 9 bases align to TRBD1. Germline CDR1 SQVTM, CDR2 ANQGSEA. The length of the CDR3 is 12 residues. V gave up 4 bases and J gave up 5 bases; unmatched junction bases: 2.

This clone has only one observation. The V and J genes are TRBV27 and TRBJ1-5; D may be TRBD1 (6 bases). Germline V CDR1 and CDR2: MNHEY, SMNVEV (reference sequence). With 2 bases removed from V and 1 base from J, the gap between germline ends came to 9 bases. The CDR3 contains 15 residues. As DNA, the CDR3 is TGTGCCAGCAGTTTAAGAGGGGGAAGCAATCAGCCCCAGCATTTT. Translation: CASSLRGGSNQPQHF.

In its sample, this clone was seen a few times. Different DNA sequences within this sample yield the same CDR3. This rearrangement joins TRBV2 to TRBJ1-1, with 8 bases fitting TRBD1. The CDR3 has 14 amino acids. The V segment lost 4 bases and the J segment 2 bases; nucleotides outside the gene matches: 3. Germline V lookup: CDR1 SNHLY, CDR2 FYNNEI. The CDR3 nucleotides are TGTGCCAGCAGTGTGGACAGGGTAAACACTGAAGCTTTCTTT. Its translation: CASSVDRVNTEAFF.

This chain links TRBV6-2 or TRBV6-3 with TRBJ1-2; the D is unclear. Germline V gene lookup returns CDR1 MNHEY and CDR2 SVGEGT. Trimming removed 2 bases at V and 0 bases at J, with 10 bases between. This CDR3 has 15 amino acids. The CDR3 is CASSYEVSANYGYTF. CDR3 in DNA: TGTGCCAGCAGTTACGAAGTCAGCGCTAACTATGGCTACACCTTC.

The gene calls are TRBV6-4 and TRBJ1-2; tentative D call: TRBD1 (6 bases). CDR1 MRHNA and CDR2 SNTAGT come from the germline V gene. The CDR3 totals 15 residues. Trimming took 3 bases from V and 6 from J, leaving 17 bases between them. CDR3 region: CASSDRGALIDGYTF. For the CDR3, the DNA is TGTGCCAGCAGTGATCGGGGGGCTCTTATTGATGGCTACACCTTC.